Sequencing of this TCR beta chain was carried out in a study of radiotherapy plus CTLA-4 blockade in lung cancer. Clones were read by immunoSEQ multiplex PCR, and TCRdb kept only the in-frame ones, dropping some. The repertoire holds about 88,000 clones, with about two thirds as singletons. The germline gives CDR1 KGHSH, CDR2 LQKENI. V shed 1 base and J shed 0 bases, with 10 bases lying between them. This CDR3 is 16 amino acids long. This specimen consisted of peripheral blood, obtained from a patient treated with radiotherapy plus ipilimumab. The chain recombines TRBV18 with TRBJ1-3, with a tentative D call TRBD1 (6 bases). The source of this sequence is a human donor with non-small cell lung cancer that progressed on radiotherapy plus ipilimumab. CDR3 sequence reads: CASSPQGGLSGNTIYF. The CDR3 nucleotides read TGTGCCAGCTCACCACAGGGGGGACTCTCTGGAAACACCATATATTTT. Using reference TRBV18 and TRBJ1-3 for the parts outside the CDR3, the full variable domain is NAGVMQNPRHLVRRRGQEARLRCSPMKGHSHVYWYRQLPEEGLKFMVYLQKENIIDESGMPKERFSAEFPKEGPSILRIQQVVRGDSAAYFCASSPQGGLSGNTIYFGEGSWLTVV.